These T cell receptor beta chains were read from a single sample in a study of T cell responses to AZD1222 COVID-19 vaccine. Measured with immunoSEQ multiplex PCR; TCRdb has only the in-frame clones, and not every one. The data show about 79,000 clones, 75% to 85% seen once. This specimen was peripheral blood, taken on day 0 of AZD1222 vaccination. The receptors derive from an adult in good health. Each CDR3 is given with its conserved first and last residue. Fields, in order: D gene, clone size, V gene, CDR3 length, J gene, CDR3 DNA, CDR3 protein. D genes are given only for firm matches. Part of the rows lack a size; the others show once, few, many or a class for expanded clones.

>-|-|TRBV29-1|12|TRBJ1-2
TGCAGCGTTGAAGAGGCCGGATCCTCCTACACCTTC
CSVEEAGSSYTF
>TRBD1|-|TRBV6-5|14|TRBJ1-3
TGTGCCAGCAGAACCGGGACAGGGAGGCACACCATATATTTT
CASRTGTGRHTIYF
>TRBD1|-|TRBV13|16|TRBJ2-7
TGTGCCAGCAGCTTAGGCTGGGGGACAGGGGGAGGTGAGCAGTACTTC
CASSLGWGTGGGEQYF
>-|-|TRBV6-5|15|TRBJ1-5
TGTGCCAGCAGCGTAACCTGGGCAGGGCAATGGCCCCAGCATTTT
CASSVTWAGQWPQHF
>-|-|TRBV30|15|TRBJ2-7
TGTGCCTGGAGTCTTGGAACGGCGAGCTCCTACGAGCAGTACTTC
CAWSLGTASSYEQYF
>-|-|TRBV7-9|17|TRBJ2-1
TGTGCCAGCAGCTTACTGCCGGCGGGGTGGACCTACAATGAGCAGTTCTTC
CASSLLPAGWTYNEQFF
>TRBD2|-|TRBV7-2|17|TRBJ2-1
TGTGCCAGCAGCTCTCGGCAGCGGGAGTGGTTCTACAATGAGCAGTTCTTC
CASSSRQREWFYNEQFF
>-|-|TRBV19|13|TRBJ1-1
TGTGCCAGTAGTGTAGACAGAAGCACTGAAGCTTTCTTT
CASSVDRSTEAFF
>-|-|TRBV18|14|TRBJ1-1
TGTGCCAGCTCAGTCGCTTCTAGGAACACTGAAGCTTTCTTT
CASSVASRNTEAFF
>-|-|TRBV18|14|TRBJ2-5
TGTGCCAGCTCACCACCTAGGCAGCAAGAGACCCAGTACTTC
CASSPPRQQETQYF
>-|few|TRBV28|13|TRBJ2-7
TGTGCCAGCACCCTGGATGGTTCCTACGAGCAGTACTTC
CASTLDGSYEQYF
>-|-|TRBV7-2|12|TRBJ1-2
TGTGCCAGCAGCTTTATGGGATCCGGCTACACCTTC
CASSFMGSGYTF
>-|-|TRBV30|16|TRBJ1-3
TGTGCCTGGAGTGTACCTATCGGCAGCTCTGGAAACACCATATATTTT
CAWSVPIGSSGNTIYF
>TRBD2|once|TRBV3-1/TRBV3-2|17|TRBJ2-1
TGTGCCAGCAGCCGCCTAGCGGGGGGCTATTCCTACAATGAGCAGTTCTTC
CASSRLAGGYSYNEQFF
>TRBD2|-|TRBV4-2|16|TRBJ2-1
TGTGCCAGCAGCCAAGTTGGGAGCGGGAGAAAGGTTGAGCAGTTCTTC
CASSQVGSGRKVEQFF
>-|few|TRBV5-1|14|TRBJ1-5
TGCGCCAGCAGCCCAGGACCCGACTATCAGCCCCAGCATTTT
CASSPGPDYQPQHF
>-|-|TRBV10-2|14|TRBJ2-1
TGCGCCAGCAGGGGGGGCCCCAACGAGGGTGAGCAGTTCTTC
CASRGGPNEGEQFF
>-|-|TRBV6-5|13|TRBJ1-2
TGTGCCAGCAGTCGGTTGGGATCCTATGGCTACACCTTC
CASSRLGSYGYTF
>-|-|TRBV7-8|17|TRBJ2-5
TGTGCCAGCAGCCCTATTCCCGGGGTCGGGCGGCAAGAGACCCAGTACTTC
CASSPIPGVGRQETQYF
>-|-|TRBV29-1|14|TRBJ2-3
TGCAGCTTCCGGACGGGACTCAGCACAGATACGCAGTATTTT
CSFRTGLSTDTQYF
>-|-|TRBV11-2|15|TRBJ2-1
TGTGCCAGCAGCTTAGCCACAAACTCCTACAATGAGCAGTTCTTC
CASSLATNSYNEQFF
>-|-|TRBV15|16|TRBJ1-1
TGTGCCACCAGCAGTCTAGACAGGTTGATGAACACTGAAGCTTTCTTT
CATSSLDRLMNTEAFF
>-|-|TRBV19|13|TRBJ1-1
TGTGCCAGTAGTTCGGGGGGGGACACTGAAGCTTTCTTT
CASSSGGDTEAFF
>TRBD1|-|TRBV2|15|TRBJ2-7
TGTGCCACCAAACTTCAGACAGGGGATTCCTACGAGCAGTACTTC
CATKLQTGDSYEQYF
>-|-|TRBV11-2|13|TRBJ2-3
TGTGCCAGCAGCTTAGTGGGCCCAGATACGCAGTATTTT
CASSLVGPDTQYF
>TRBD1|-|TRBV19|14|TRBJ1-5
TGTGCCACATTCGACAGGGGAAGCAATCAGCCCCAGCATTTT
CATFDRGSNQPQHF
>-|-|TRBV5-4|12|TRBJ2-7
TGTGCCAGCAGCCAGGAGACCTACGAGCAGTACTTC
CASSQETYEQYF
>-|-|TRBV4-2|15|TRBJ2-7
TGTGCCAGCAGCCAAGATCCTGGGGGCGTCTACGAGCAGTACTTC
CASSQDPGGVYEQYF
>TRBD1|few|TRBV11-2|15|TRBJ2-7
TGTGCCAGCAGCTTAGTGGACAGGGGCTCCTACGAGCAGTACTTC
CASSLVDRGSYEQYF
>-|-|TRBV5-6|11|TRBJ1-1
TGTGCCAGCAGCTTCGGGGACGGCGCTTTCTTT
CASSFGDGAFF
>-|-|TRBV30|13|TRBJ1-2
TGTGCCTGGAGGGGGGGGGATAACTATGGCTACACCTTC
CAWRGGDNYGYTF
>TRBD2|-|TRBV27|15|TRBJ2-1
TGTGCCAGCAGTTTACTGGCTAGCGGGACCCAATTGCAGTTCTTC
CASSLLASGTQLQFF
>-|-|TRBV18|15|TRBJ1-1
TGTGCCAGCTCACCTTCCAACAGTAGGAACACTGAAGCTTTCTTT
CASSPSNSRNTEAFF
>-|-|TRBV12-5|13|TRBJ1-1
TGTGCTAGTGGTCTCCTCCCGGGGGATGAAGCTTTCTTT
CASGLLPGDEAFF
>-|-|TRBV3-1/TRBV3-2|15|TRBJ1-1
TGTGCCAGCAGCCAAGATTCGGGGGAATGGGATGAAGCTTTCTTT
CASSQDSGEWDEAFF
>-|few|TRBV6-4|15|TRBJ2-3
TGTGCCAGCAGTGACTCGGCGGACAGCACAGATACGCAGTATTTT
CASSDSADSTDTQYF
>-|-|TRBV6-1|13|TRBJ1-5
TGTGCCAGCAGTGAAATGTGGGATCAGCCCCAGCATTTT
CASSEMWDQPQHF
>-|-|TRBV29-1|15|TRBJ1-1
TGCAGCGGGGGGCCGCCCCGGGGCTCGAACACTGAAGCTTTCTTT
CSGGPPRGSNTEAFF
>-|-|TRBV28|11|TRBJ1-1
TGTGCCAGCAGAGGAGTGAAGAAAGCTTTCTTT
CASRGVKKAFF
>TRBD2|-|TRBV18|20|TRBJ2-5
TGTGCCAGCTCACCACCCCTCACTAGCGGGGGGACCCCGTACCAAGAGACCCAGTACTTC
CASSPPLTSGGTPYQETQYF
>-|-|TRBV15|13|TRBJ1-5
TGTGCCACCAGCAGAGTGGCGGGCCGCACCCAGCATTTT
CATSRVAGRTQHF
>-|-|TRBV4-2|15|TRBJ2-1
TGTGCCAGCAGCCCTGCGTCTAGCCGACCTAATGAGCAGTTCTTC
CASSPASSRPNEQFF
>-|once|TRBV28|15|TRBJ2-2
TGTGCCAGCAGGCGGGCGCTCTTAGTGGCCGGGGAGCTGTTTTTT
CASRRALLVAGELFF
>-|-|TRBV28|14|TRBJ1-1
TGTGCCAGCAGTTTAGTGCGAAGGGACACTGAAGCTTTCTTT
CASSLVRRDTEAFF
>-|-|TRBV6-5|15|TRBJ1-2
TGTGCCAGCACCCACCCGCAGGGGAATAACTATGGCTACACCTTC
CASTHPQGNNYGYTF
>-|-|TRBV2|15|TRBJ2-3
TGTGCCAGCAGTGAGGACAGAACTAGCACAGATACGCAGTATTTT
CASSEDRTSTDTQYF
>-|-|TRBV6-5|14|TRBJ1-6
TGTGCCAGCAGGATAAGCTCCTATAATTCACCCCTCCACTTT
CASRISSYNSPLHF
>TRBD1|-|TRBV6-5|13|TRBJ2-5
TGTGCCAGCAGTCGGACAGGGAAAGAGACCCAGTACTTC
CASSRTGKETQYF
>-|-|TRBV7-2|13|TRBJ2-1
TGTGCCAGCAGCTCGCACGCTGTCAATGAGCAGTTCTTC
CASSSHAVNEQFF
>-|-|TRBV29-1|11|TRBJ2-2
TGCAGCGTTGTCGGGAACGGGGAGCTGTTTTTT
CSVVGNGELFF
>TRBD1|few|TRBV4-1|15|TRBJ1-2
TGCGCCAGCAGCCAAGAAACCGGGACAGCCTATGGCTACACCTTC
CASSQETGTAYGYTF
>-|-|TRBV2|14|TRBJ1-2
TGTGCCAGCAGTGAGGGCAGGGGAAACTATGGCTACACCTTC
CASSEGRGNYGYTF
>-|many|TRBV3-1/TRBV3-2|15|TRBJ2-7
TGTGCCAGCAGCCAAAGGTCCCAGCGGGCCCCTAAGCAGTACTTC
CASSQRSQRAPKQYF
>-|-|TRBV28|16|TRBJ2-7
TGTGCCAGCAGTTTCCCCGCCTGGAGCGGGTCCTACGAGCAGTACTTC
CASSFPAWSGSYEQYF
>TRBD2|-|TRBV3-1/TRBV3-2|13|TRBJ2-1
TGTGCCAGCAGCCAGAGCGGGAGACGTGAGCAGTTCTTC
CASSQSGRREQFF